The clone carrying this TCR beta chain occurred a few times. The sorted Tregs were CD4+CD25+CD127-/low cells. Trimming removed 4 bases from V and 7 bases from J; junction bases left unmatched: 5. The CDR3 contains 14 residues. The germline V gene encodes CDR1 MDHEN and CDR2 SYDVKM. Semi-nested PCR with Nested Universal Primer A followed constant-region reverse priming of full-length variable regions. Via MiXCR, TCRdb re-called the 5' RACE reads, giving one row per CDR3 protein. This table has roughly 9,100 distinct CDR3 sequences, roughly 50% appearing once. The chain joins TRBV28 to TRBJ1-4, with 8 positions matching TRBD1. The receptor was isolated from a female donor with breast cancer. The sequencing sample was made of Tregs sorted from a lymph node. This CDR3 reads CASSWGTGGEKLFF. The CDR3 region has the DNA TGTGCCAGCAGTTGGGGGACAGGAGGTGAAAAACTGTTTTTT.